These T cell receptor beta chains were read from a single sample in a study of T-cell reconstitution after alpha-beta-depleted transplantation in children. TCRdb re-analysed the PCR reads in MiXCR, keeping a single row per CDR3 protein. The table shows 700,000 to 850,000 distinct CDR3 sequences, with roughly 16% occurring only once. The specimen comprised PBMCs, mostly from graft donor cells, sampled 360 days after TCRalphabeta/CD19-depleted stem cell transplant. The source of these receptors is a male patient younger than 18 who had a stem cell transplant for acute lymphoblastic leukemia, so the T cells may come from the graft donor. Each CDR3 is given with its conserved first and last residue.

TRBV15	CATSRAIRDGSTDTQYF
TRBV4-2	CASSPARAREGQGTDTQYF
TRBV5-1	CASGGQLTHNEQFF
TRBV21-1	CASSNPCGRFNEQFF
TRBV2	CASSLYPSPSGELFF
TRBV12-3/TRBV12-4	CASSSPGGIEETQYF
TRBV29-1	CSVDGGPNGLSTYEQYF
TRBV5-1	CATREAGELFF
TRBV10-3	CAISEAFGNTIYF
TRBV27	CASSFQVGYEQYF
TRBV29-1	CSVDTGGDIQYF
TRBV10-2	CASISPRSRRNEQFF
TRBV7-8	CASSLTIYRDEKLFF
TRBV6-5	CASSYGTVNEKLFF
TRBV7-9	CASSLGITGSDTQYF
TRBV5-1	CASSLANNEQYF
TRBV6-1	CASRKWGQTYEQYF
TRBV20-1	CSEDRVGYEQYF
TRBV7-2	CASSLEGSLGYGYTF
TRBV20-1	CSQKGASGRLYEQYF
TRBV29-1	CSVDGGWQETQYF
TRBV9	CASSVDGVDEQYF
TRBV20-1	CSARDRGGHEQYF
TRBV6-1	CASSPPTREKELFF
TRBV11-2	CASSLVGGGTSGAYEQYF
TRBV15	CATSQGLRDNEQFF
TRBV27	CASSLVGQGLGDTQYF
TRBV11-2	CASSLELVVDAQFF
TRBV11-2	CASSLLPPGANTGELFF
TRBV5-1	CASRDSNTGELFF
TRBV12-3/TRBV12-4	CASSRLADAYEQYF
TRBV7-8	CASRPKGGQEQFF
TRBV12-3/TRBV12-4	CASTPGQGLAAYEQYF
TRBV27	CASSFPRRRGFYEQYF
TRBV9	CASSVGIAGGDYNEQFF
TRBV2	CASIFRGRTGELFF
TRBV7-3	CASSPETSSDTQYF
TRBV6-2/TRBV6-3	CASSKIYEQYF
TRBV24-1	CATSDGDYTDTQYF
TRBV5-1	CASSDTAHSYEQYF
TRBV19	CASSPHDPSYEQYF
TRBV5-1	CASSLAGRIAEQYF
TRBV20-1	CSAGGTDTQYF
TRBV6-5	CASSHTSGSAEVF
TRBV4-1	CASSQVTSGGYYEQYF
TRBV7-6	CASSLVVGTHSPLHF
TRBV14	CASSRTAVYGYTF
TRBV27	CASSLSGGGVSGELFF
TRBV6-5	CASSYSHLYAEAFF
TRBV7-2	CASSLGLTSGGRNEQFF
TRBV7-9	CASSPWRGRALETQYF
TRBV5-7	CASSLAGVGNNEQFF
TRBV29-1	CSVETGGGSNQPQHF
TRBV5-1	CASSWGLQETQYF